This T cell receptor beta chain was identified during a study of T cell responses to AZD1222 COVID-19 vaccine. Study in general: Doses given second, at about 4 or about 12 weeks, were pooled. Findings of the study overall: No repertoire was sampled before or during the peak T cell response, only after it. Mapped onto spike, vaccine-associated CD4 TCRs spanned it and were dominant at 160-218 and 743-854. With two AZD1222 doses given, Spike-specific TCR breadth and depth both rose.

Sequencing was performed with immunoSEQ multiplex PCR; in TCRdb, only in-frame clones are kept and a portion is missing. The sample shows 120,000 or so clones, roughly nine tenths of them seen only once. As for this clone: Its antigen remains unidentified.

Trimming pared 0 bases from V and 4 bases from J, leaving 9 bases between. The CDR3 totals 14 residues. Germline V gives CDR1 SGHRS, CDR2 YFSETQ. This material consisted of peripheral blood, taken on day 0 of AZD1222 vaccination. The sequence was obtained from an adult in good health. The V gene is TRBV5-1, the J gene TRBJ2-3; D is undetermined. CDR3 sequence (DNA): TGCGCCAGCAGCTTGGCCAAGTCCCCAGATACGCAGTATTTT. Amino acid sequence: CASSLAKSPDTQYF.